These T cell receptor beta chains were read from a single sample in a study of shared clonotypes between healthy human individuals. Assay: immunoSEQ multiplex PCR; the TCRdb copy retains only in-frame clones and omits some. The table has roughly 2.2 million clones, 92% seen once. The material sequenced was naive CD4+ T cells from PBMCs. These receptors were taken from a young man in good health. Some clones in this sample may be carry-over from other donors' samples. The conserved cysteine and the conserved F or W are not part of the CDR3 here. A D gene is named only where the DNA matches it firmly.

13 | TRBD1 | TRBJ2-4 | TRBV28 | ASSLTGVVKNIQY
9 | . | TRBJ2-7 | TRBV2 | ASSLGGEQY
11 | . | TRBJ1-2 | TRBV5-1 | ASSFEGTYGYT
13 | . | TRBJ1-4 | TRBV7-9 | ASSWEWGVDEKLF
13 | . | TRBJ2-7 | TRBV7-2 | ASSSGWEVNYEQY
10 | . | TRBJ1-3 | TRBV29-1 | SVESDRLILY
13 | . | TRBJ1-1 | TRBV5-1 | ASSVGHIINTEAF
12 | . | TRBJ2-5 | TRBV10-3 | AISESNRQETQY
14 | TRBD2 | TRBJ2-1 | TRBV7-3 | ASSFHPSGGDNEQF
12 | TRBD2 | TRBJ2-7 | TRBV15 | ATSGGLATFEQY
12 | . | TRBJ2-7 | TRBV15 | ATSRDLTSSEQY
14 | TRBD2 | TRBJ2-5 | TRBV9 | ASSASSGSWLETQY